This T cell receptor (beta chain) was captured by sequencing in a study of T-cell memory formation after mild COVID-19. Study context: Each donor largely had its own TCR clusters. Notes on the study in general: Chiefly within CM and EM were the contracting CD4+ clones; CD8+ ones were within EMRA. A balance of CD4 and CD8 characterized clones contracting day 15 to 85, whereas later expanders leaned CD4+. Pre-infection memory already had some responding clones, implying cross-reactive memory joined.

TCRdb called the 5' RACE reads again in MiXCR, with one record for every CDR3 protein. Of about 320,000 distinct CDR3 sequences in the sample, approximately 15% were seen once. In the case of this clonotype: Its antigen remains unknown.

This CDR3 has 11 amino acids. The germline CDR1 and CDR2 sequences are MNHEY and SVGEGT. The germline V and J ends were trimmed by 7 bases and 9 bases, with 10 bases remaining between them. Material: PBMCs or a T cell subset sorted from them (not recorded which). The rearrangement joins TRBV6-2 or TRBV6-3 to TRBJ1-5; D is perhaps TRBD1 (5 bases). This receptor was identified in a man in his late teens or twenties who had mild COVID-19 (a few samples of this study predate the infection). Cell type and time point are not known. CDR3 nucleotides: TGTGCCAGCACCCCCCAGGGGCCCCAGCATTTT. Translating gives CASTPQGPQHF.